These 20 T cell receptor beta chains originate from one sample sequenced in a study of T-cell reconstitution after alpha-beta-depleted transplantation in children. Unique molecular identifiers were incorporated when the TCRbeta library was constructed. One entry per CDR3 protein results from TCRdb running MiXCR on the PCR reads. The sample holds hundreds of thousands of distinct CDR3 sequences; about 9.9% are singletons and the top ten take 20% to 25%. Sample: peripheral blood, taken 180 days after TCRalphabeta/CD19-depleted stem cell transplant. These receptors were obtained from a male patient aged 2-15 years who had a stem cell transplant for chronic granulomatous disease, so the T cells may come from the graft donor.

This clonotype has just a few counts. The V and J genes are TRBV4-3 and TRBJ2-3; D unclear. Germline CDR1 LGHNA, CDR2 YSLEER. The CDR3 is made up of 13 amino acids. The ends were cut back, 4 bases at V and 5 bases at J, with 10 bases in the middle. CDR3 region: CASSPRAKDTQYF. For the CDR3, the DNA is TGCGCCAGCAGCCCCAGAGCGAAAGATACGCAGTATTTT.

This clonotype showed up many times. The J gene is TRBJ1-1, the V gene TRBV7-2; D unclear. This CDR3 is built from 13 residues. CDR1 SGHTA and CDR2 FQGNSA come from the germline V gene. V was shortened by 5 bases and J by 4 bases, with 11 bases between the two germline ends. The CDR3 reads CASSPRRGTEAFF. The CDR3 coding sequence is TGTGCCAGCAGCCCTAGAAGAGGCACTGAAGCTTTCTTT.

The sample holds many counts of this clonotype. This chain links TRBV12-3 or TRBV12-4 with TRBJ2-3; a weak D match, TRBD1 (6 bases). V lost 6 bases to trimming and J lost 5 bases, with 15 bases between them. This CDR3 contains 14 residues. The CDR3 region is CASRTGTHRDTQYF. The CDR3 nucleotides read TGTGCCAGCAGAACCGGGACACATAGAGATACGCAGTATTTT.

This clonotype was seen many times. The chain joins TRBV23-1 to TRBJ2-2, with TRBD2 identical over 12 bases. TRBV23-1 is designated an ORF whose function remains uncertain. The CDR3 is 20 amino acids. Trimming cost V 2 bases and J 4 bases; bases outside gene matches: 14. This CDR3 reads CASSQPPRAASGGATGELFF. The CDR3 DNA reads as TGCGCCAGCAGTCAACCCCCCCGCGCGGCTAGCGGGGGGGCCACCGGGGAGCTGTTTTTT.

CDR3 DNA sequence: TGTGCCAGCAGCTTGATTGGCGGGAGGCGAGAGACCCAGTACTTC. Translation gives CASSLIGGRRETQYF. The rearrangement joins TRBV5-4 to TRBJ2-5; 8 bases agree with TRBD2. V lost 1 base to trimming and J lost 4 bases; unmatched junction nucleotides: 6. CDR3 length: 15 residues. The germline gives CDR1 SGHNT, CDR2 YYREEE (reference sequence).

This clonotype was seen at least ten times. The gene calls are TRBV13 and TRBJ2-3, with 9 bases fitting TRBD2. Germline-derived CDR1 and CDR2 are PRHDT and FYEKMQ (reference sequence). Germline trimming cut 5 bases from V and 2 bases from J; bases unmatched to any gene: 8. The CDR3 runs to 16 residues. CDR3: CASSPPGLANTDTQYF. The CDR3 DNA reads TGTGCCAGCAGCCCCCCGGGACTAGCTAACACAGATACGCAGTATTTT.

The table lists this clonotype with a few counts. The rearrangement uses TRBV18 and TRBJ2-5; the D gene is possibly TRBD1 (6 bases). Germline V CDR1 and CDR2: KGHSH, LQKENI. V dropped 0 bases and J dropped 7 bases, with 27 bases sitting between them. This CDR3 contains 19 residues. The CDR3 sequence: CASSPPGRIVSLARGTQYF. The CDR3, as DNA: TGTGCCAGCTCACCACCAGGCAGAATTGTATCCCTTGCCAGGGGGACCCAGTACTTC.

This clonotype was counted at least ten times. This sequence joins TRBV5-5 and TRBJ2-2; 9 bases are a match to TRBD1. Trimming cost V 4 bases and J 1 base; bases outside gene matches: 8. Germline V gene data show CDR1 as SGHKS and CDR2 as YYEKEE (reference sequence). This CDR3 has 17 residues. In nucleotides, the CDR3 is TGTGCCAGCAGCGGTGGGGACAGGGCACGGAACACCGGGGAGCTGTTTTTT. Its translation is CASSGGDRARNTGELFF.

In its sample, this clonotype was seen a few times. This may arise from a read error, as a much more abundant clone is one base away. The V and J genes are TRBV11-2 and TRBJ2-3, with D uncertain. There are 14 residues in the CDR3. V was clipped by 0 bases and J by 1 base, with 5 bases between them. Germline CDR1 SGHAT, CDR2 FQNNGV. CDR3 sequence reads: CASSLELGTDTQYF. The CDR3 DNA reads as TGTGCCAGCAGCTTAGAACTGGGCACAGATACGCAGTATTTT.

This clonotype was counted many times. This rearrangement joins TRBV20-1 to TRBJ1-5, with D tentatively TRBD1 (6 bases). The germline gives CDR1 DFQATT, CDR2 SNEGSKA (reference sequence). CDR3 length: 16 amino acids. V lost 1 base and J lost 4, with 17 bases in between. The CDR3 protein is CSARAAGGARNQPQHF. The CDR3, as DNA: TGCAGTGCTAGAGCGGCCGGGGGGGCGAGAAATCAGCCCCAGCATTTT.

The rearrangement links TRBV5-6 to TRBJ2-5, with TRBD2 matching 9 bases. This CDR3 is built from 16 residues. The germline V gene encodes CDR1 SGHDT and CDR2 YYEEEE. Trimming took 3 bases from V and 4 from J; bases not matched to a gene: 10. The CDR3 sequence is CASSYSGSYGLETQYF. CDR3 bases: TGTGCCAGCAGCTATAGCGGGAGCTATGGTTTAGAGACCCAGTACTTC. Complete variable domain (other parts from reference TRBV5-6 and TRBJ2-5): DAGVTQSPTHLIKTRGQQVTLRCSPKSGHDTVSWYQQALGQGPQFIFQYYEEEERQRGNFPDRFSGHQFPNYSSELNVNALLLGDSALYLCASSYSGSYGLETQYFGPGTRLLVL.

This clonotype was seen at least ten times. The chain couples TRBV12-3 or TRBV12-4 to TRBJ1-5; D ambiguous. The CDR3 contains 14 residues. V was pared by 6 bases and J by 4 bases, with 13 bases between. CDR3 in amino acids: CASSPTPENQPQHF. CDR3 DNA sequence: TGTGCCAGCAGCCCCACCCCGGAAAATCAGCCCCAGCATTTT.

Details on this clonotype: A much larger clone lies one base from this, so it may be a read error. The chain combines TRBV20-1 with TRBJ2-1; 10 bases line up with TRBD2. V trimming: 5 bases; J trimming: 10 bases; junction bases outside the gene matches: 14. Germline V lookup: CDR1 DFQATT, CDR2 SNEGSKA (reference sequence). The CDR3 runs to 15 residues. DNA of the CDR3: TGCAGTGCTTTTTCTAGCGGGAGAAACTTTAAAGAGCAGTTCTTC. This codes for CSAFSSGRNFKEQFF.

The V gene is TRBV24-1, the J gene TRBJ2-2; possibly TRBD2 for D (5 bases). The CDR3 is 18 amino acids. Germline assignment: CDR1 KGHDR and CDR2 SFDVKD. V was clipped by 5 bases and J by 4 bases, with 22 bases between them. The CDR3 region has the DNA TGTGCCACCAGTGCGCTTGCTAGCTTCGTCCCCGGCACCGGGGAGCTGTTTTTT. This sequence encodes CATSALASFVPGTGELFF.

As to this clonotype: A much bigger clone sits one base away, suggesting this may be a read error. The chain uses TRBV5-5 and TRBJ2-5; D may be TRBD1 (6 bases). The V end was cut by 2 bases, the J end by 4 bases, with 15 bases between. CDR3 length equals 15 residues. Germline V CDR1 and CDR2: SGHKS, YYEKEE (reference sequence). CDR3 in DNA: TGTGCCAGCAGCTTAATGGCAGGGGTCCGAGAGACCCAGTACTTC. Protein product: CASSLMAGVRETQYF.

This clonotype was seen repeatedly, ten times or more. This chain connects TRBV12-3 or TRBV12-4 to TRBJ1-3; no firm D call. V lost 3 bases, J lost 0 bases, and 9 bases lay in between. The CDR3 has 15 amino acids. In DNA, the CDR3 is TGTGCCAGCAGTTTTATGGTTCCCTCTGGAAACACCATATATTTT. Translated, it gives CASSFMVPSGNTIYF.

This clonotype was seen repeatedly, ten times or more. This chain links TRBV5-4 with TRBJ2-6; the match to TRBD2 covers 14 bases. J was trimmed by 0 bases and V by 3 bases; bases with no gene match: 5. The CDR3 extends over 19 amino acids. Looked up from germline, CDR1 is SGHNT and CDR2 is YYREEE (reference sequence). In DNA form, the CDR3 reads TGTGCCAGCAGCTCTTTGACTAGCGGGAGGGACTCTGGGGCCAACGTCCTGACTTTC. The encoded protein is CASSSLTSGRDSGANVLTF.

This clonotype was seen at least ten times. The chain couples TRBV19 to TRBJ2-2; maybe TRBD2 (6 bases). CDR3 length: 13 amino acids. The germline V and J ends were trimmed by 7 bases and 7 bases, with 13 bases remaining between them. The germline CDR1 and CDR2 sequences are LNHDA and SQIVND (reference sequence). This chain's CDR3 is CASTTGLRGELFF. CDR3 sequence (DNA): TGTGCCAGTACAACGGGACTTCGCGGGGAGCTGTTTTTT.

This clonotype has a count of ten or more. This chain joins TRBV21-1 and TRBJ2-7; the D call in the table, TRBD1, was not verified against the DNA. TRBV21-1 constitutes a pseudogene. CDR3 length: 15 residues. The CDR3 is CASSNPGTENYEQYF. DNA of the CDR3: TGTGCCAGCAGCAACCCCGGGACAGAAAATTACGAGCAGTACTTC.

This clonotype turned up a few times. The DNA for the CDR3 is TGTGCCACCAGCAGTCGGGACACACCCGGCGGCTCTGGAAACACCATATATTTT. This sequence encodes CATSSRDTPGGSGNTIYF. The chain couples TRBV15 to TRBJ1-3; tentatively, D is TRBD1 (6 bases). The germline V gene encodes CDR1 LNHNV and CDR2 YYDKDF (reference sequence). The CDR3 spans 18 residues. The V end was cut by 3 bases, the J end by 0 bases, with 18 bases between.